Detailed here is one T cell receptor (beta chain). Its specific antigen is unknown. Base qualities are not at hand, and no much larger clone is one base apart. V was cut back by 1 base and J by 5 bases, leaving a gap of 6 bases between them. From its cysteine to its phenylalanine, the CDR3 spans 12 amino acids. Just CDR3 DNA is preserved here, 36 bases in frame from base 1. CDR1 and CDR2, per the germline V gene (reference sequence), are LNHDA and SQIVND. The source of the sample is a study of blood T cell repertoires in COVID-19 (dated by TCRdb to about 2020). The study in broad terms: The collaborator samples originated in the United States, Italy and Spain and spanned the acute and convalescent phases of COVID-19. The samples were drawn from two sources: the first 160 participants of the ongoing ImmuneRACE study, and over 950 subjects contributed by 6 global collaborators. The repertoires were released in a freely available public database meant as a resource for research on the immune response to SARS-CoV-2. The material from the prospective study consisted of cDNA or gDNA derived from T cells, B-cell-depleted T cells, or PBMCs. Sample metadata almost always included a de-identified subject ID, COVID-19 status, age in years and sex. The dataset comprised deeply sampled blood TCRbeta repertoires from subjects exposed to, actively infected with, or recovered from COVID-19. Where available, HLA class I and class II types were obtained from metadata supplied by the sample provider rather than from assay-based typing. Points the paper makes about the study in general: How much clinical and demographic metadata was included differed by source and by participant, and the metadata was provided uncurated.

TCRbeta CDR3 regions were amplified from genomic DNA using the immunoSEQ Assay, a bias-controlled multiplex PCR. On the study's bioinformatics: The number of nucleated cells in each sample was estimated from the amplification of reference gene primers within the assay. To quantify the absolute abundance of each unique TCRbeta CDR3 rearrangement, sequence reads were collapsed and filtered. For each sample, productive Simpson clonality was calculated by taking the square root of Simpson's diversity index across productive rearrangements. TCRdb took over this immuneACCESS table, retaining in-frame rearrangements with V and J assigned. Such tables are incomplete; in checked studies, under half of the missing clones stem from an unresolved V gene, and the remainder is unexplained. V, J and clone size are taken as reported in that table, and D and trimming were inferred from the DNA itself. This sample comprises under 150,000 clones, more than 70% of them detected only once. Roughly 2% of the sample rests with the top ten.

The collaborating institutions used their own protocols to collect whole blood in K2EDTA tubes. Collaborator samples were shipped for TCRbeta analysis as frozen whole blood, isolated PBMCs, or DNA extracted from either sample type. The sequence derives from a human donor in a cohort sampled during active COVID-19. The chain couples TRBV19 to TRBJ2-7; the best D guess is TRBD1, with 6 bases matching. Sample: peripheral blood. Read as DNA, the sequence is TGTGCCAGTAGTATAGCAGGGGACGAGCAGTACTTC. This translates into CASSIAGDEQYF.